Listed below are T cell receptor beta chains from one sample, sequenced in a study of cytomegalovirus exposure and HLA in healthy donors. Method: immunoSEQ multiplex PCR; TCRdb's copy keeps in-frame clones and lacks some. This sample has more than 150,000 clones; around 78% occur once, and the top ten carry 1.5% to 2%. Material for sequencing was PBMCs. The source of these receptors is a young man in good health and CMV-seronegative. Each CDR3 is given without its conserved first and last residue. The order of the fields is CDR3 length, clone size, J gene, V gene, D gene, CDR3 protein. The D gene is left open where the match is weak. A clone size is listed for some rows: how often the clone was seen (once, few, many), or a class if it is expanded.

cdr3_length: 11
clone_size: .
j_call: TRBJ1-4
v_call: TRBV7-9
d_call: TRBD1
cdr3_aa: ASSLIQGEKLF

cdr3_length: 14
clone_size: .
j_call: TRBJ2-2
v_call: TRBV5-6
d_call: TRBD2
cdr3_aa: ASSLLRGVNTGELF

cdr3_length: 11
clone_size: .
j_call: TRBJ1-1
v_call: TRBV18
d_call: .
cdr3_aa: ASSSSGGTEAF

cdr3_length: 13
clone_size: .
j_call: TRBJ1-2
v_call: TRBV28
d_call: .
cdr3_aa: TSSGRGKGDYGYT

cdr3_length: 11
clone_size: .
j_call: TRBJ1-5
v_call: TRBV19
d_call: .
cdr3_aa: ASSRDINQPQH

cdr3_length: 12
clone_size: .
j_call: TRBJ1-2
v_call: TRBV19
d_call: TRBD1
cdr3_aa: ASSSRDRSYGYT

cdr3_length: 11
clone_size: .
j_call: TRBJ2-5
v_call: TRBV5-4
d_call: .
cdr3_aa: ASSLLGGETQY

cdr3_length: 10
clone_size: .
j_call: TRBJ2-2
v_call: TRBV30
d_call: .
cdr3_aa: AWGGVTGELF

cdr3_length: 11
clone_size: .
j_call: TRBJ1-2
v_call: TRBV6-5
d_call: .
cdr3_aa: ASRLRDTDGYT

cdr3_length: 15
clone_size: .
j_call: TRBJ2-7
v_call: TRBV4-2
d_call: .
cdr3_aa: ASSQEVGLAFSYEQY

cdr3_length: 14
clone_size: few
j_call: TRBJ1-1
v_call: TRBV7-9
d_call: .
cdr3_aa: ASSLGAGVLNTEAF

cdr3_length: 14
clone_size: .
j_call: TRBJ2-6
v_call: TRBV7-6
d_call: .
cdr3_aa: ASSPVGASGANVLT

cdr3_length: 12
clone_size: .
j_call: TRBJ1-6
v_call: TRBV7-3
d_call: .
cdr3_aa: ASSLTRGHSPLH

cdr3_length: 15
clone_size: .
j_call: TRBJ1-6
v_call: TRBV7-8
d_call: TRBD1
cdr3_aa: ASSLAGDSSYNSPLH

cdr3_length: 13
clone_size: .
j_call: TRBJ2-7
v_call: TRBV5-1
d_call: TRBD1
cdr3_aa: ASSPGQGRVYEQY

cdr3_length: 8
clone_size: .
j_call: TRBJ2-5
v_call: TRBV20-1
d_call: .
cdr3_aa: SASLETQY

cdr3_length: 9
clone_size: .
j_call: TRBJ1-2
v_call: TRBV27
d_call: TRBD1
cdr3_aa: ATWTGNGYT

cdr3_length: 12
clone_size: .
j_call: TRBJ1-3
v_call: TRBV6-1
d_call: TRBD1
cdr3_aa: ATRDQGAGNTIY

cdr3_length: 12
clone_size: .
j_call: TRBJ1-2
v_call: TRBV7-9
d_call: .
cdr3_aa: ASSGGEGDYGYT

cdr3_length: 17
clone_size: .
j_call: TRBJ2-1
v_call: TRBV27
d_call: TRBD2
cdr3_aa: ASSSYKLGTSGKYNEQF

cdr3_length: 14
clone_size: .
j_call: TRBJ2-1
v_call: TRBV28
d_call: TRBD2
cdr3_aa: ASRTGLAGGFNEQF

cdr3_length: 14
clone_size: few
j_call: TRBJ1-1
v_call: TRBV19
d_call: .
cdr3_aa: ASSLRAGRFDTEAF

cdr3_length: 12
clone_size: .
j_call: TRBJ2-5
v_call: TRBV9
d_call: TRBD1
cdr3_aa: ASSVSGQLETQY

cdr3_length: 11
clone_size: .
j_call: TRBJ2-5
v_call: TRBV5-1
d_call: .
cdr3_aa: ASSVQPQGAQY

cdr3_length: 12
clone_size: .
j_call: TRBJ1-1
v_call: TRBV9
d_call: .
cdr3_aa: ASSVANENTEAF

cdr3_length: 11
clone_size: once
j_call: TRBJ2-7
v_call: TRBV10-1
d_call: TRBD2
cdr3_aa: ASSDPGLAGKY

cdr3_length: 15
clone_size: .
j_call: TRBJ1-4
v_call: TRBV5-1
d_call: TRBD1
cdr3_aa: ASSLGTGGATNEKLF

cdr3_length: 13
clone_size: .
j_call: TRBJ2-1
v_call: TRBV18
d_call: TRBD2
cdr3_aa: ASSRTSGGDNEQF

cdr3_length: 10
clone_size: .
j_call: TRBJ2-5
v_call: TRBV6-5
d_call: .
cdr3_aa: ASGRGQETQY

cdr3_length: 14
clone_size: .
j_call: TRBJ1-2
v_call: TRBV10-3
d_call: .
cdr3_aa: AISESRTGTNYGYT

cdr3_length: 12
clone_size: .
j_call: TRBJ1-2
v_call: TRBV7-2
d_call: TRBD1
cdr3_aa: ASSLGGQGSGYT

cdr3_length: 10
clone_size: .
j_call: TRBJ1-4
v_call: TRBV27
d_call: .
cdr3_aa: ASSFPGSQLF

cdr3_length: 14
clone_size: .
j_call: TRBJ2-2
v_call: TRBV4-1
d_call: .
cdr3_aa: ASSLFGTPNTGELF

cdr3_length: 10
clone_size: .
j_call: .
v_call: TRBV6-1
d_call: .
cdr3_aa: ASSEALHEQY

cdr3_length: 16
clone_size: .
j_call: TRBJ1-4
v_call: TRBV21-1
d_call: .
cdr3_aa: ASRVIGQPLPMNEKLF

cdr3_length: 13
clone_size: .
j_call: TRBJ1-1
v_call: TRBV10-3
d_call: .
cdr3_aa: AISDGGAMNTEAF

cdr3_length: 14
clone_size: .
j_call: TRBJ1-2
v_call: TRBV6-6
d_call: TRBD1
cdr3_aa: ASSYFRDRASYGYT

cdr3_length: 14
clone_size: .
j_call: TRBJ1-1
v_call: TRBV10-3
d_call: TRBD1
cdr3_aa: AISERGQGANTEAF

cdr3_length: 13
clone_size: .
j_call: TRBJ2-1
v_call: TRBV7-2
d_call: .
cdr3_aa: ASSLERRSYNEQF